The entry below gives a single T cell receptor (beta chain) sequence along with its context. This sample was included in a study of shared clonotypes between healthy human individuals. Trimming left V 1 base short and J 0 bases short, with 13 bases between. Germline CDR1 reads LNHDA; CDR2 reads SQIVND (reference sequence). The CDR3 has 17 residues. The table came from immunoSEQ multiplex PCR; TCRdb's copy has only in-frame clones and leaves some out. The sample holds some 2.3 million clones, just over 90% seen once. Sequencing used naive CD4+ T cells from PBMCs. The subset: CD45RA+ positively selected. This TCR came from a man aged 18 to 35 in good health. Some clones in this sample may be carry-over from other donors' samples. This chain connects TRBV19 to TRBJ1-3; no reliable D call. CDR3: CASSIARRTVSGNTIYF. The CDR3 bases are TGTGCCAGTAGTATAGCGAGACGAACGGTCTCTGGAAACACCATATATTTT. Combining the CDR3 with reference TRBV19 and TRBJ1-3 gives the whole variable domain DGGITQSPKYLFRKEGQNVTLSCEQNLNHDAMYWYRQDPGQGLRLIYYSQIVNDFQKGDIAEGYSVSREKKESFPLTVTSAQKNPTAFYLCASSIARRTVSGNTIYFGEGSWLTVV.